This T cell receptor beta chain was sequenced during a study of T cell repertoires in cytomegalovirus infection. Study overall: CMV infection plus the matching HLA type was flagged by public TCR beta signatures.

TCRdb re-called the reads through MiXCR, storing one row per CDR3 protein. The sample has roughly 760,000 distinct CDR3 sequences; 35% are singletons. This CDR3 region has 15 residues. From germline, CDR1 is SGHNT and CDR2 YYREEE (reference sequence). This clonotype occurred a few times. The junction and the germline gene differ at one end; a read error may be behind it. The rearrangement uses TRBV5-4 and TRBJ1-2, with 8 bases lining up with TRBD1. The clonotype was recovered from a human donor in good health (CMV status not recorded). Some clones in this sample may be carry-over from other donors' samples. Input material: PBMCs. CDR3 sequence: CASSLSDRGPPGSIF. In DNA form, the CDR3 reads TGTGCCAGCAGCTTGTCCGACAGGGGACCCCCTGGCTCCATCTTC.